This TCR beta chain was sequenced for a study of tumor-infiltrating lymphocytes in localized non-small cell lung cancer. Study background: Resected tumor was paired with non-adjacent uninvolved lung from the same patient.

The table came from immunoSEQ multiplex PCR; TCRdb's copy has only in-frame clones and leaves some out. This repertoire shows 10,000 to 15,000 clones, 70% to 90% found once; its top ten account for around 8.6%. Details on this clone: No antigen is known for it.

The CDR3 runs to 14 residues. Trimming removed 0 bases from V and 3 bases from J, with 10 bases in between. Germline V CDR1 and CDR2: SGHRS, YFSETQ. Study-level points and caveats: Different pieces of the same tissue went to different assays, confounding technical variation with intratumor heterogeneity. TCRbeta sequencing showed higher T cell infiltration in tumors than uninvolved lung.

This TCR derives from a human donor with non-small cell lung cancer. The J gene is TRBJ2-7, the V gene TRBV5-1; D unclear. The sequenced sample consisted of lung tumor tissue. DNA for the CDR3: TGCGCCAGCAGCTTGGGGGTGGGGTTCTACGAGCAGTACTTC. It is translated as CASSLGVGFYEQYF.